The table lists the clone carrying this T cell receptor beta chain with a few counts. The target antigen is unknown. The TCR cDNA carried a universal primer site and UMIs from 5'RACE template switching. TCRdb redid the calling of the 5' RACE reads with MiXCR, one entry per CDR3 protein. The repertoire includes about 300,000 distinct CDR3 sequences, approximately 10% of them detected once, and approximately 3.3% sits in the top ten. The data belong to a study of T cells after yellow fever vaccination. Study-level findings and limits: Abundant bulk-population clonotypes could contaminate the FACS-sorted repertoires. After the booster, 96% of CD4 and roughly nine tenths of CD8 primary-response clones were re-detected.

The CDR3 has 15 residues. V gave up 4 bases and J gave up 5 bases, with 18 bases separating them. Germline loops: CDR1 SGDLS, CDR2 YYNGEE. Sequenced here: CD4+ T cells sorted from PBMCs, sampled 5 days after the yellow fever booster vaccination. The TCR originated in a man between 18 and 29 years old who received the YFV17D yellow fever vaccine. The genes are TRBV9 and TRBJ2-5, with D possibly TRBD1 on 7 matching bases. CDR3 bases: TGTGCCAGCAGCACCCTAGCGAGGGGGCCTGAGACCCAGTACTTC. This codes for CASSTLARGPETQYF.